Included here is one T cell receptor (beta chain) sequence, with context. Its antigen remains unknown. The data stem from a study of CD8+CD57+ T cells in acquired aplastic anemia. Study-level findings and limits: Patients showed no significant difference from controls in CD8+ Simpson's diversity. There were some 27 CD8+ CDR3 sequences that occurred in both patients and controls.

Per germline, CDR1 SGHAT and CDR2 FQDESV (reference sequence). The CDR3 consists of 15 residues. The V end lost 6 bases, the J end lost 2 bases, and 16 bases lay between the germline ends. TCR beta VDJ and CDR3 profiling used genomic DNA as template. TCRdb passed the reads through MiXCR, listing each CDR3 protein once. Here the sample spans approximately 300,000 distinct CDR3 sequences, 50% to 65% being singletons. Patients selected for sequencing had displayed CD8+CD57+ cell expansion by flow cytometry. Every patient presented with severe acquired aplastic anemia. Each patient gave a blood sample that was collected before any therapy had been received.

The gene calls are TRBV11-1 and TRBJ2-5, with unresolved D. The TCR comes from a human donor with aplastic anemia. Material for sequencing was sorted CD4+, CD8+, or CD8+CD57+ T cells (not recorded which) from PBMCs. CDR3 region: CASSQPGSPQETQYF. The CDR3 DNA reads as TGTGCCAGCAGTCAACCCGGGTCTCCTCAAGAGACCCAGTACTTC.